This is a list of T cell receptor beta chains from one sample in a study of identical twins. TCRdb processed the 5' RACE reads anew with MiXCR; each CDR3 protein has one entry. The sample yields some 560,000 distinct CDR3 sequences, nearly 10% seen once. These data were also filed under a second study, of yellow fever vaccine responses in identical twins.

Sequencing was carried out using PBMCs. The source of these receptors is a woman under 30 in good health. CDR3s leave out the opening cysteine and the closing phenylalanine or tryptophan. Each record gives: V gene, CDR3 protein.

>TRBV6-5
ASRGSGETQY
>TRBV15
ATSLPGQQSYEQY
>TRBV12-3/TRBV12-4
ASTADSQETQY
>TRBV7-2
ASSPGQGAWEPQH
>TRBV2
ASSDIRAGGQY
>TRBV4-3
ASKPRLAVTGELF
>TRBV7-9
ASSLTGGFYEQY
>TRBV29-1
SGEGTGRNEQF
>TRBV10-3
AISPGGMDGELF
>TRBV7-9
ASSLGGVGYT
>TRBV5-1
ASSLPNSVTGELF
>TRBV3-1
ASSQDRVLSYNSPLH
>TRBV15
ATSRDRAGKETQY
>TRBV13
ASSLSPSSASGGEQY
>TRBV5-8
ASSWLWALQETQY
>TRBV20-1
SARTSGGTDTQY